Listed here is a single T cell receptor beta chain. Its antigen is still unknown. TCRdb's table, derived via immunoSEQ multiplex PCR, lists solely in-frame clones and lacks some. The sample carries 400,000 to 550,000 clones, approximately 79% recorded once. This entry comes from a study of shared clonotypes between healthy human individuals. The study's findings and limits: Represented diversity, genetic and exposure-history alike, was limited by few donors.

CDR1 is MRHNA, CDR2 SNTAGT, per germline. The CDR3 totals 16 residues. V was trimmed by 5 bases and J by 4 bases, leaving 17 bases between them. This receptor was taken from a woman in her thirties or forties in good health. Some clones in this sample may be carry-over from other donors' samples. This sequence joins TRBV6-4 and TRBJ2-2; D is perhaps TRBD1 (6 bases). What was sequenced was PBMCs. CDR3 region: CASSLGARVSTGELFF. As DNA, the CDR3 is TGTGCCAGCAGTTTGGGGGCGCGTGTCAGCACCGGGGAGCTGTTTTTT.